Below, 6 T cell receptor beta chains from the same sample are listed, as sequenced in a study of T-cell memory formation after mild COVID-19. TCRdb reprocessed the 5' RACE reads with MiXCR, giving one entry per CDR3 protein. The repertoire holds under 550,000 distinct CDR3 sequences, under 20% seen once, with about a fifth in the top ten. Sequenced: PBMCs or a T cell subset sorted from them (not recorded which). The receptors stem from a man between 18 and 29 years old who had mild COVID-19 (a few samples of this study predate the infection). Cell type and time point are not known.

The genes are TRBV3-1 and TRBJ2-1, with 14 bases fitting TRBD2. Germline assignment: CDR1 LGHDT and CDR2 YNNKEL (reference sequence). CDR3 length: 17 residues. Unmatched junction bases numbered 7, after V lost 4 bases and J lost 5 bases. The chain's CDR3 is CASSRGTSGGLHNEQFF. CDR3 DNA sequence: TGTGCCAGCAGCCGGGGGACTAGCGGGGGCCTACACAATGAGCAGTTCTTC.

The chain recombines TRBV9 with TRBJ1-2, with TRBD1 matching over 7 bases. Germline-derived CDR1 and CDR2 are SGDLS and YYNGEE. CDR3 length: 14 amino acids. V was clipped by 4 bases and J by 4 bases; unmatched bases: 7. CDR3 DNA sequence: TGTGCCAGCAGCCGATCGACAGGGAGCTATGGCTACACCTTC. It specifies CASSRSTGSYGYTF. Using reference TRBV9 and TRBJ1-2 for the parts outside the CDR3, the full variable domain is DSGVTQTPKHLITATGQRVTLRCSPRSGDLSVYWYQQSLDQGLQFLIQYYNGEERAKGNILERFSAQQFPDLHSELNLSSLELGDSALYFCASSRSTGSYGYTFGSGTRLTVV.

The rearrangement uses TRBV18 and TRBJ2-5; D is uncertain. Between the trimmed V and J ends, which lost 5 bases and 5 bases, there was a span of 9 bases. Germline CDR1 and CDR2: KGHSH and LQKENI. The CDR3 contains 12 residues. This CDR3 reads CASSFQVETQYF. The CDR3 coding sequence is TGTGCCAGCTCATTCCAAGTCGAGACCCAGTACTTC.

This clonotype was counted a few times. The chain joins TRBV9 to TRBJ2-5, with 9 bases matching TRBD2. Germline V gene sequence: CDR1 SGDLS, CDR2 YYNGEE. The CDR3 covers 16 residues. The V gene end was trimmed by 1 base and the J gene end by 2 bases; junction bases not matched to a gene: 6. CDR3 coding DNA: TGTGCCAGCAGCGTACCCGCGGGGGGGCAGCAAGAGACCCAGTACTTC. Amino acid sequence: CASSVPAGGQQETQYF.

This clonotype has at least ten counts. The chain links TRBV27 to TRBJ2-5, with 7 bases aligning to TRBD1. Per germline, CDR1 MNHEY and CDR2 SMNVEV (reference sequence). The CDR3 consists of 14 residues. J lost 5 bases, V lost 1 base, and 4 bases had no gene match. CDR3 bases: TGTGCCAGCAGTTTATGGTTGGGACAGGAGACCCAGTACTTC. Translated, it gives CASSLWLGQETQYF.

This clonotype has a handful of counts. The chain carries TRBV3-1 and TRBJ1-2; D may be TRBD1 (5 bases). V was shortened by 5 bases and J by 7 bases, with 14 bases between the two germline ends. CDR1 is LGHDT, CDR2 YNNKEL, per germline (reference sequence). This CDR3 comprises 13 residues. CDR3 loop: CASSLDMGIGYTF. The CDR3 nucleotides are TGTGCCAGCAGCTTGGACATGGGTATTGGCTACACCTTC.